This T cell receptor beta chain was identified during a study of Ad26.COV2.S vaccination and SARS-CoV-2 variants. Study information: As a participant in COV1001, the donor was in the Ad26.COV2.S trial arm. Study-wide results and limits: Researchers cautioned that TCR breadth and depth analyses may have underestimated total T cell responses. Vaccine recipients showed a spike-specific TCR breadth that was higher than in placebo recipients.

This clone was detected only once. What it recognizes is unknown. Indicated treatment: about 20 received Ad26.COV2.S at low or high dose, single or two shots; roughly five received placebo; per-sample allocation not given. On day 63 after the first injection, vaccine and placebo recipients gave samples. Sequencing used immunoSEQ multiplex PCR; TCRdb keeps in-frame clones, though not all of them. The sample consists of roughly 500,000 clones, around nine tenths of them appearing once. Sequencing was performed on peripheral blood, taken in a trial of Ad26.COV2.S vaccine versus placebo. The source is a person aged 18 to 65 who received the Ad26.COV2.S COVID-19 vaccine or a placebo.

CDR3 amino acids: CASSTHSGMRASEQYF. The CDR3 DNA follows: TGTGCCAGCAGCACCCATAGTGGGATGCGGGCTAGTGAGCAGTACTTC. The chain combines TRBV9 with TRBJ2-7; D is perhaps TRBD2 (5 bases). CDR1 is SGDLS, CDR2 YYNGEE, per germline. Between the trimmed V and J ends, which lost 4 bases and 7 bases, there was a span of 24 bases. There are 16 residues in the CDR3. The full variable domain, in which reference TRBV9 and TRBJ2-7 provide the parts outside the CDR3, is DSGVTQTPKHLITATGQRVTLRCSPRSGDLSVYWYQQSLDQGLQFLIQYYNGEERAKGNILERFSAQQFPDLHSELNLSSLELGDSALYFCASSTHSGMRASEQYFGPGTRLTVT.